This T cell receptor beta chain emerged from a study of blood T cells in healthy people across ages. The use of a sample-barcoded 5' primer and a J-beta primer mix characterized a second PCR of roughly 6 to 11 cycles. TCRdb called the 5' RACE reads again in MiXCR, with one record for every CDR3 protein. This table has 1.2 million to 1.5 million distinct CDR3 sequences, almost 60% appearing once. Study results and caveats: Long-lived donors exceeded aged donors in naive CD4+ cells and diversity.

CDR1 DFQATT and CDR2 SNEGSKA come from the germline V gene (reference sequence). Trimming took 4 bases from V and 4 from J; bases not matched to a gene: 18. The CDR3 loop spans 17 amino acids. The people who gave samples were healthy Caucasians from Russia, aged about 6 to 100. Total RNA amounts of at least 6 micrograms were extracted per sample. As concerns this clonotype: Antigen specificity is unknown.

The sample taken for sequencing was blood. The receptor was isolated from a man aged 18-30 years in good health. The chain has TRBV20-1 and TRBJ1-2, with 7 bases identical to TRBD1. CDR3 in amino acids: CSATPQGQVPQGYGYTF. The CDR3 bases are TGCAGTGCTACTCCTCAAGGACAGGTCCCTCAGGGCTATGGCTACACCTTC.